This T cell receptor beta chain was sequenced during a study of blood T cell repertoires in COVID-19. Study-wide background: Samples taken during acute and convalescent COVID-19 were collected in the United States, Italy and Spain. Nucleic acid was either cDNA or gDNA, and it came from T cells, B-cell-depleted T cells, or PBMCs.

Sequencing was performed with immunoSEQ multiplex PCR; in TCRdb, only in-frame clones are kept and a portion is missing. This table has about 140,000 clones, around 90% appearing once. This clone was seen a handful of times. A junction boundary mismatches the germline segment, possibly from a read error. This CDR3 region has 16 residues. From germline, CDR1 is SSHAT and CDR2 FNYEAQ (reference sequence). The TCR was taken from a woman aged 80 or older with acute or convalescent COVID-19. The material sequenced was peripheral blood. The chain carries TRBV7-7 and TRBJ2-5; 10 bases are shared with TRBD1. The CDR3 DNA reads TGTGCTAGCAGCTTAGCCCCGACAGGGGGCGTGGAGACCCAGTACTTC. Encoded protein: CASSLAPTGGVETQYF.